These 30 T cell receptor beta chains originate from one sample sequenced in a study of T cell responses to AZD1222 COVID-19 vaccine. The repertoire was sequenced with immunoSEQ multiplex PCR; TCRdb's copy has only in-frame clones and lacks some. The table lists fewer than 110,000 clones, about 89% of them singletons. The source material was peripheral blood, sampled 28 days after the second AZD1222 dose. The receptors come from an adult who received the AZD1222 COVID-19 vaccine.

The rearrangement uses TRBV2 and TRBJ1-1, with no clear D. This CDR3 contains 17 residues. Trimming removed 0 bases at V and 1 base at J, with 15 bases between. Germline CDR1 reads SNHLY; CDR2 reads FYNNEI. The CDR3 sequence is CASSEALVEAANTEAFF. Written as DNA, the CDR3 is TGTGCCAGCAGTGAAGCGCTTGTGGAGGCAGCGAACACTGAAGCTTTCTTT.

CDR3 residues: CASSIEDSSYEQYF. The CDR3 DNA follows: TGTGCCAGCAGCATCGAGGACAGTTCCTACGAGCAGTACTTC. The chain links TRBV7-8 to TRBJ2-7; a weak D match, TRBD1 (6 bases). This CDR3 has 14 residues. CDR1 is SGHVS, CDR2 FQNEAQ, per germline. Trimming shortened V by 5 bases and J by 1 base, and 12 bases separated the two germline ends.

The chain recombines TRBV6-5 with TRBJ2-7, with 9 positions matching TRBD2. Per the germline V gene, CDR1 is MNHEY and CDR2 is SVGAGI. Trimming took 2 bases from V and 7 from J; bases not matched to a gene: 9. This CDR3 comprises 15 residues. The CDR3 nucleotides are TGTGCCAGCAGTTACGCCAGCGGGGGGACTGGGGAGCAGTACTTC. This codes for CASSYASGGTGEQYF.

The CDR3 protein is CASRIGYSYEQYF. In nucleotides, the CDR3 is TGTGCCAGCAGAATAGGTTATTCCTACGAGCAGTACTTC. The chain couples TRBV12-3 or TRBV12-4 to TRBJ2-7; D gene unclear. The CDR3 spans 13 residues. V dropped 6 bases and J dropped 1 base, with 10 bases sitting between them.

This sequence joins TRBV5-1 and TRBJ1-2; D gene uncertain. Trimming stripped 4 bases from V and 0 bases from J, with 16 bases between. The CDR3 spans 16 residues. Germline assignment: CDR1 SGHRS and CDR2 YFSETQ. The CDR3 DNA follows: TGCGCCAGCAGCCCCGGATCGCTAGCTTCTAACTATGGCTACACCTTC. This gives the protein CASSPGSLASNYGYTF. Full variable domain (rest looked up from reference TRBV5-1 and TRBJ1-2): KAGVTQTPRYLIKTRGQQVTLSCSPISGHRSVSWYQQTPGQGLQFLFEYFSETQRNKGNFPGRFSGRQFSNSRSEMNVSTLELGDSALYLCASSPGSLASNYGYTFGSGTRLTVV.

The CDR3 loop is CAISESTRELFF. In DNA form, the CDR3 reads TGTGCCATCAGTGAGTCGACCCGGGAACTGTTTTTT. The chain has TRBV10-3 and TRBJ1-4, with D unclear. This CDR3 has 12 amino acids. V was shortened by 0 bases and J by 12 bases, with 8 bases between the two germline ends. Germline V CDR1 and CDR2: ENHRY, SYGVKD.

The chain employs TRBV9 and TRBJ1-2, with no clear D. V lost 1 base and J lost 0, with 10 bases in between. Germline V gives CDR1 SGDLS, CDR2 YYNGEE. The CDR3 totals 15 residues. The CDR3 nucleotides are TGTGCCAGCAGCGTATTGGCCGGTGCTAACTATGGCTACACCTTC. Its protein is CASSVLAGANYGYTF.

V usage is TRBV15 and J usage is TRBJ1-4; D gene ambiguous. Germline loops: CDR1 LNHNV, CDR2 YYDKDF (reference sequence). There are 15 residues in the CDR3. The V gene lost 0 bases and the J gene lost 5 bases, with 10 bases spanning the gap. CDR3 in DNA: TGTGCCACCAGCAGAGATCTAGGGCGGAATGAAAAACTGTTTTTT. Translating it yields CATSRDLGRNEKLFF.

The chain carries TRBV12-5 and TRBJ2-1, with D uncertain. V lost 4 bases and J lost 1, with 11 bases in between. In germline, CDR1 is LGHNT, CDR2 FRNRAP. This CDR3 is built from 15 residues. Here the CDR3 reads CASGSGRVSYNEQFF. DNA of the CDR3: TGTGCTAGTGGTTCCGGACGAGTATCCTACAATGAGCAGTTCTTC. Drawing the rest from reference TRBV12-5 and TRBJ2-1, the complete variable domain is DARVTQTPRHKVTEMGQEVTMRCQPILGHNTVFWYRQTMMQGLELLAYFRNRAPLDDSGMPKDRFSAEMPDATLATLKIQPSEPRDSAVYFCASGSGRVSYNEQFFGPGTRLTVL.

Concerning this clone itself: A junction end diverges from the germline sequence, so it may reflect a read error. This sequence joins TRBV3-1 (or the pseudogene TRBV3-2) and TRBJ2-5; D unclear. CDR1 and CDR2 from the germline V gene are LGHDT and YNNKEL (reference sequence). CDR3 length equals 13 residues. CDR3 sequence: CASSHGLKEAQYF. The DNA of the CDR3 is TGTGCCAGCAGCCACGGGCTCAAAGAGGCCCAGTACTTC.

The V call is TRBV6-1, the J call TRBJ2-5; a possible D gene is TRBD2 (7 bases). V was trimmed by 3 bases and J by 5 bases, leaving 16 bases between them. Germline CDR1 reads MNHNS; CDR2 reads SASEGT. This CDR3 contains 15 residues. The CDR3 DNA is TGTGCCAGCAGTGACCGGGGGGCGAATGGGGAGACCCAGTACTTC. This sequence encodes CASSDRGANGETQYF.

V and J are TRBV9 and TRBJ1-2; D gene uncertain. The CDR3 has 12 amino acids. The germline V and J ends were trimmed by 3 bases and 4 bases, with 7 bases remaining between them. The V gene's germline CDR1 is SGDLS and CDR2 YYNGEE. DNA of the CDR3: TGTGCCAGCAGCGGGGGAACCTATGGCTACACCTTC. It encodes CASSGGTYGYTF.

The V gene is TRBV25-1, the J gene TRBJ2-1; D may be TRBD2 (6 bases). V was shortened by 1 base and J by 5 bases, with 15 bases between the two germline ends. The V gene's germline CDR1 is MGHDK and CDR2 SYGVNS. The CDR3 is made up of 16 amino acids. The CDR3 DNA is TGTGCCAGCAGTGAATGGAGGGAGACACTTGACAATGAGCAGTTCTTC. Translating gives CASSEWRETLDNEQFF. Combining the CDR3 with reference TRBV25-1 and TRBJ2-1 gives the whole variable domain EADIYQTPRYLVIGTGKKITLECSQTMGHDKMYWYQQDPGMELHLIHYSYGVNSTEKGDLSSESTVSRIRTEHFPLTLESARPSHTSQYLCASSEWRETLDNEQFFGPGTRLTVL.

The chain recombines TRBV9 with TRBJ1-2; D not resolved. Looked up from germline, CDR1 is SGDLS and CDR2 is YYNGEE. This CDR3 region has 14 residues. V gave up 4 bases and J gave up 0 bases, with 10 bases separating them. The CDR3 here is CASSSGVSNYGYTF. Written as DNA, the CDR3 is TGTGCCAGCAGCTCCGGGGTGTCTAACTATGGCTACACCTTC.

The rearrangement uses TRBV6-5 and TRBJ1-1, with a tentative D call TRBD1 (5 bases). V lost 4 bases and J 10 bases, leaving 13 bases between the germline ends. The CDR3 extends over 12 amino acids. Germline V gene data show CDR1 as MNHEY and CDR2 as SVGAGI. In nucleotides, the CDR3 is TGTGCCAGCAGTTCCAGGGTGGCGAGAGCTTTCTTT. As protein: CASSSRVARAFF.

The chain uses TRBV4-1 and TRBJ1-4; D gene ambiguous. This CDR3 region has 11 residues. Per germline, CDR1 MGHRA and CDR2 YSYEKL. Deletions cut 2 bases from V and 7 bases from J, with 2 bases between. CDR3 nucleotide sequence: TGCGCCAGCAGCCAAACTGAAAAACTGTTTTTT. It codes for CASSQTEKLFF.

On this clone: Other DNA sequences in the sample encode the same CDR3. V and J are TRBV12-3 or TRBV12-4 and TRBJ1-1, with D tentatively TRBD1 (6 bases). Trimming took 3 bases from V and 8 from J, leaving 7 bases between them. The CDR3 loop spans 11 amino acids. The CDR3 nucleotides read TGTGCCAGCAGTTTGGGGACAGAAGCTTTCTTT. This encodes CASSLGTEAFF.

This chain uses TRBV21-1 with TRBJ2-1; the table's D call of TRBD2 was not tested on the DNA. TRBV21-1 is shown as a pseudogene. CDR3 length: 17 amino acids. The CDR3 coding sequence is TGTGCCAGCAGCAAAACGCGGCGGGTCAACCTCTACAATGAGCAGTTCTTC. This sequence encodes CASSKTRRVNLYNEQFF.

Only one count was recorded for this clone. The CDR3 spells CAISPGTSGEGSYNEQFF. In DNA, the CDR3 is TGTGCCATCAGTCCCGGGACTAGCGGGGAAGGGTCCTACAATGAGCAGTTCTTC. This rearrangement joins TRBV10-3 to TRBJ2-1, with 13 bases fitting TRBD2. The length of the CDR3 is 18 residues. Germline trimming cut 5 bases from V and 1 base from J; bases unmatched to any gene: 8. Germline lookup yields CDR1 ENHRY and CDR2 SYGVKD.

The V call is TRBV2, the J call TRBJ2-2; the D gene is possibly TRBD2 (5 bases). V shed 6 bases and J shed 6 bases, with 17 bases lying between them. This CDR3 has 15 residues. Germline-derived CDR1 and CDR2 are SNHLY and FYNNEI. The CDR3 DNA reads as TGTGCCAGCAGCGAAATGCGGGCCTCCTCCGGGGAGCTGTTTTTT. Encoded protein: CASSEMRASSGELFF.

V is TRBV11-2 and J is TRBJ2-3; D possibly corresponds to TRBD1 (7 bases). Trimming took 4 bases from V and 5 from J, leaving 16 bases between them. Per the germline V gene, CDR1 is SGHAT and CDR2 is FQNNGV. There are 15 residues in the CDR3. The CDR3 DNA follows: TGTGCCAGCAGCTCCGTCAGGGGGGCACAAGATACGCAGTATTTT. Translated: CASSSVRGAQDTQYF.

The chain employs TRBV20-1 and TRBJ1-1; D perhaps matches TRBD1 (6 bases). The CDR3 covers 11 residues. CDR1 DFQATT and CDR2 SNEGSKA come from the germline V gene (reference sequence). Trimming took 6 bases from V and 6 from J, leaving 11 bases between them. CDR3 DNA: TGCAGTGCAGGGGGTTACGCTGAAGCTTTCTTT. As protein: CSAGGYAEAFF.

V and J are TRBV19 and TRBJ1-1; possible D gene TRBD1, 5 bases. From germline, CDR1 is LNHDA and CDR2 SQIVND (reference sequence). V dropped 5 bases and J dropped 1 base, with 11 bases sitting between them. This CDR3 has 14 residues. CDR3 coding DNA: TGTGCCAGTAGTCCGGGACGGAGGAACACTGAAGCTTTCTTT. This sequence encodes CASSPGRRNTEAFF.

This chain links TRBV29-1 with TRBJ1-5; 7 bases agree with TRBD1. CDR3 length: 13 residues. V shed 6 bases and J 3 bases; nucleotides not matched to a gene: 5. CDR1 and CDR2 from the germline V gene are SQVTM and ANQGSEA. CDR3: CSVVTGSNQPQHF. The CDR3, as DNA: TGCAGCGTAGTGACAGGGTCCAATCAGCCCCAGCATTTT.

As DNA, the CDR3 is TGTGCCAGCAGAGGGACAGGGAAAAACATTCAGTACTTC. Translating it yields CASRGTGKNIQYF. The V gene is TRBV7-9, the J gene TRBJ2-4; 9 positions agree with TRBD1. Germline V gene lookup returns CDR1 SEHNR and CDR2 FQNEAQ (reference sequence). CDR3 length equals 13 residues. J gave up 4 bases and V 6 bases, and 1 base lay outside the gene matches.

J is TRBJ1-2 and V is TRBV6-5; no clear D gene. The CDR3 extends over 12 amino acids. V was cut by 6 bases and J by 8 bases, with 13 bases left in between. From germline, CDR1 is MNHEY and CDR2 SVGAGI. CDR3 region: CASSSRTGGYTF. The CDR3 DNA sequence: TGTGCCAGCAGCTCCAGAACGGGAGGCTACACCTTC.

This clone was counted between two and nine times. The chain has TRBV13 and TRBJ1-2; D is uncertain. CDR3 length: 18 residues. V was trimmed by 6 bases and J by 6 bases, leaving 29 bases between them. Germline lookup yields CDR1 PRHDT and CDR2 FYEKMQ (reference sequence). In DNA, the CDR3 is TGTGCCAGCAGTGAGGGCAGGATGGACCGGCCGTCGGTAGATGGCTACACCTTC. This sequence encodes CASSEGRMDRPSVDGYTF.

The CDR3 DNA reads TGTGCCAGCACCCCCGCCCGAGAAGACACTGAAGCTTTCTTT. Translating it yields CASTPAREDTEAFF. The chain combines TRBV28 with TRBJ1-1, with D uncertain. The CDR3 has 14 amino acids. V lost 7 bases and J lost 3, with 15 bases in between. Germline V gene lookup returns CDR1 MDHEN and CDR2 SYDVKM.

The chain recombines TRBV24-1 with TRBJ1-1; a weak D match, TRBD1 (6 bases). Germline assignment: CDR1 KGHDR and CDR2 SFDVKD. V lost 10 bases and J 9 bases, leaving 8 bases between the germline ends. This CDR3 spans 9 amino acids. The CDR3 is CATQGKAFF. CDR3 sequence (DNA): TGTGCCACACAGGGAAAAGCTTTCTTT.

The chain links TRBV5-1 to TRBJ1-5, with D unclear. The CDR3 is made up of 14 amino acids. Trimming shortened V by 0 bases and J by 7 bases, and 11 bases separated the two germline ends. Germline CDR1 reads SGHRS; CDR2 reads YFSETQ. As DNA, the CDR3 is TGCGCCAGCAGCTTGGACAGTGCCGGGCAGCCCCAGCATTTT. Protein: CASSLDSAGQPQHF.